One and the same sample provided the 16 T cell receptor beta chains below, sequenced in a study of vaccination effects on CD4 cells after COVID-19 (dated by TCRdb to the early 2020s). These receptors lack a known antigen. Library prep was done by the immunoSEQ multiplex PCR assay. This is the immuneACCESS table as TCRdb keeps it, with only in-frame sequences that have V and J called. A part of the clones is gone; compared with another copy, unresolved V genes explain less than half, and the rest is unexplained. Present in this sample are 11,000 to 15,000 clones, around 81% of which were seen just once. The top ten clones comprise under 20% of the sample. The ViraFEST assay stimulated PBMC with viral peptide pools and then used TCR sequencing to identify antigen-specific CD4+ T cell clonotypes by expansion. After more than nine days of culture, CD4+ T cells were isolated with the EasySep CD4+ T cell isolation kit. PCR-confirmed SARS-CoV-2 infection had occurred in convalescent patients between March and December 2020, before the Alpha, Beta and Delta variants emerged in the United States. Each participant got two doses of an mRNA SARS-CoV-2 vaccine, either BNT162b2 or mRNA-1273.

Sample: CD4+ T cells from PBMCs cultured with SARS-CoV-2 spike peptides, taken after COVID-19 vaccination. According to the study, the label for this sample's cell subset or site signals: SARS-CoV-2 spike overlapping peptide pool stimulation. These receptors originate from a human donor who had a prior SARS-CoV-2 infection.

This clone came up a few times. The gene calls are TRBV19 and TRBJ2-3; D unresolved. Germline V gives CDR1 LNHDA, CDR2 SQIVND (reference sequence). The CDR3 runs 12 residues. V lost 3 bases and J 0 bases, leaving 1 base between the germline ends. CDR3 region: CASSISTDTQYF. In DNA, the CDR3 is TGTGCCAGTAGTATCAGCACAGATACGCAGTATTTT.

The chain couples TRBV5-4 to TRBJ2-3, with D unresolved. The CDR3 totals 15 residues. From germline, CDR1 is SGHNT and CDR2 YYREEE (reference sequence). V was cut by 2 bases and J by 0 bases, with 10 bases left in between. This chain's CDR3 is CASSFLTTSTDTQYF. In DNA, the CDR3 is TGTGCCAGCAGCTTCTTGACCACTAGCACAGATACGCAGTATTTT.

The V gene is TRBV11-2, the J gene TRBJ2-2; unclear D gene. This CDR3 region has 13 residues. Trimming took 1 base from V and 11 from J, leaving 11 bases between them. Germline lookup yields CDR1 SGHAT and CDR2 FQNNGV. CDR3 sequence: CASSLVAFGELFF. DNA of the CDR3: TGTGCCAGCAGCTTAGTCGCGTTTGGCGAGCTGTTTTTT.

This chain connects TRBV5-5 to TRBJ1-1; D not resolved. Germline values: CDR1 SGHKS, CDR2 YYEKEE (reference sequence). The CDR3 is made up of 11 amino acids. V shed 4 bases and J shed 5 bases, with 6 bases lying between them. The CDR3 protein is CASSLETEAFF. CDR3 DNA sequence: TGTGCCAGCAGCCTTGAAACTGAAGCTTTCTTT. Full variable domain (rest looked up from reference TRBV5-5 and TRBJ1-1): DAGVTQSPTHLIKTRGQQVTLRCSPISGHKSVSWYQQVLGQGPQFIFQYYEKEERGRGNFPDRFSARQFPNYSSELNVNALLLGDSALYLCASSLETEAFFGQGTRLTVV.

This chain joins TRBV5-1 and TRBJ2-1; 11 nucleotides match TRBD1. Germline V gene lookup returns CDR1 SGHRS and CDR2 YFSETQ. The CDR3 extends over 16 amino acids. V shed 5 bases and J 0 bases; nucleotides not matched to a gene: 4. The DNA of the CDR3 is TGCGCCAGCAGTTCCGGGACAGGGGGCTCCTACAATGAGCAGTTCTTC. This encodes CASSSGTGGSYNEQFF.

This chain uses TRBV10-3 with TRBJ1-2, with D perhaps matching TRBD1 (6 bases). Looked up from germline, CDR1 is ENHRY and CDR2 is SYGVKD. The CDR3 has 13 residues. The V end lost 8 bases, the J end lost 8 bases, and 18 bases lay between the germline ends. The CDR3 nucleotides read TGTGCCATCCGGGCAGGGGTCCTCTCCGGCTACACCTTC. This encodes CAIRAGVLSGYTF.

The CDR3 nucleotides are TGTGCCAGCACACCGGGGGGCTTCTACAATGAGCAGTTCTTC. The encoded protein is CASTPGGFYNEQFF. J is TRBJ2-1 and V is TRBV9; possibly TRBD2 for D (7 bases). This CDR3 comprises 14 residues. V gave up 6 bases and J gave up 3 bases, with 13 bases separating them. CDR1 SGDLS and CDR2 YYNGEE come from the germline V gene.

The rearrangement joins TRBV19 to TRBJ2-7; D unresolved. V was pared by 0 bases and J by 5 bases, with 14 bases between. The germline gives CDR1 LNHDA, CDR2 SQIVND (reference sequence). The CDR3 totals 15 residues. CDR3 in amino acids: CASSIEARPPHEQYF. The CDR3, as DNA: TGTGCCAGTAGTATAGAGGCAAGGCCGCCCCACGAGCAGTACTTC.

This clone has only a few counts. The chain uses TRBV6-6 and TRBJ2-1, with 7 bases aligning to TRBD2. The CDR3 totals 15 residues. V lost 0 bases and J lost 7; bases outside the gene matches: 6. CDR1 is MNHNY, CDR2 SVGAGI, per germline (reference sequence). CDR3 nucleotides: TGTGCCAGCAGTTACTCTTCGGGGGGAGGAAATGAGCAGTTCTTC. It specifies CASSYSSGGGNEQFF.

V gene TRBV7-8 combines with J gene TRBJ2-7; no reliable D call. The CDR3 runs to 14 residues. The germline V gene has CDR1 SGHVS and CDR2 FQNEAQ. V was trimmed by 3 bases and J by 3 bases, leaving 12 bases between them. CDR3 in amino acids: CASSLSAGYYEQYF. The DNA of the CDR3 is TGTGCCAGCAGCTTGTCAGCAGGCTACTACGAGCAGTACTTC.

This rearrangement joins TRBV30 to TRBJ1-2, with a tentative D call TRBD1 (5 bases). The CDR3 is 15 amino acids. Germline V gene sequence: CDR1 GTSNPN, CDR2 SVGIG (reference sequence). With 8 bases removed from V and 8 bases from J, the gap between germline ends came to 27 bases. CDR3 coding DNA: TGTGCCCGATCTACTCTCGACAGCTTCACTGGGGGCTACACCTTC. Encoded protein: CARSTLDSFTGGYTF.

The chain has TRBV5-1 and TRBJ2-7, with 8 bases that match TRBD1. Germline V lookup: CDR1 SGHRS, CDR2 YFSETQ. Germline trimming cut 3 bases from V and 2 bases from J; bases unmatched to any gene: 4. This CDR3 spans 14 amino acids. In nucleotides, the CDR3 is TGCGCCAGCAGCTGGACAGGGACAACCTACGAGCAGTACTTC. Protein sequence: CASSWTGTTYEQYF.

CDR3 sequence reads: CASSTISGPGNTIYF. For the CDR3, the DNA is TGTGCCAGCAGCACTATATCAGGGCCTGGAAACACCATATATTTT. V and J are TRBV3-1 (or the pseudogene TRBV3-2) and TRBJ1-3; a weak D match, TRBD1 (5 bases). The ends were cut back, 5 bases at V and 2 bases at J, with 13 bases in the middle. The CDR3 covers 15 residues. Germline values: CDR1 LGHDT, CDR2 YNNKEL (reference sequence).

The chain has TRBV18 and TRBJ2-7, with 8 bases fitting TRBD2. V shed 5 bases, J shed 5 bases, and the junction held 11 bases outside the gene matches. CDR3 size: 15 residues. CDR1 is KGHSH and CDR2 is LQKENI in the germline V gene. CDR3 bases: TGTGCCAGCTCAAAGGCGGGAGGTGGTTCCCACGAGCAGTACTTC. Translation: CASSKAGGGSHEQYF.

The genes are TRBV5-1 and TRBJ2-1; 9 bases agree with TRBD2. V shed 4 bases and J 6 bases; nucleotides not matched to a gene: 8. Germline loops: CDR1 SGHRS, CDR2 YFSETQ. This CDR3 region has 15 residues. Written as DNA, the CDR3 is TGCGCCAGCAGCGGGAGCGGGGGGCCGTCCAATGAGCAGTTCTTC. Its translation: CASSGSGGPSNEQFF.

V is TRBV6-6 and J is TRBJ2-3, with unresolved D. V dropped 5 bases and J dropped 0 bases, with 6 bases sitting between them. The V gene's germline CDR1 is MNHNY and CDR2 SVGAGI (reference sequence). This CDR3 is built from 13 residues. The CDR3 sequence is CASSRDSTDTQYF. The CDR3 bases are TGTGCCAGCAGTAGAGACAGCACAGATACGCAGTATTTT.